Detailed here is one TCR beta chain. What antigen it recognizes has not been identified. The input lacks base qualities; no much larger clone sits a single base away. V is reduced by 2 bases and J by 11 bases, leaving a spacing of 13 bases between them. CDR1 and CDR2 (SEHNR, FQNEAQ) derive from the germline V gene (reference sequence). The CDR3 runs 14 residues from the cysteine to the phenylalanine. The kept DNA is CDR3 alone, 42 bases in frame from the first base. The data belong to a study of control samples from healthy donors and cancer patients (TCRdb year 2020). The protocol used for the library was the immunoSEQ multiplex PCR assay. This is the immuneACCESS table as TCRdb keeps it, with only in-frame sequences that have V and J called. A part of the clones is gone; compared with another copy, unresolved V genes explain less than half, and the rest is unexplained. This sample holds about 140,000 clones; 91% were observed only once. The ten largest clones take up around 7.3% of the sample.

The origin of this receptor is a man younger than 35 in good health. Source material: blood. Rearrangement joined TRBV7-9 to TRBJ1-6; TRBD1 might be the D gene, on 6 matching bases. Read as DNA, the sequence is TGTGCCAGCAGCTTAACAGGGTCAGCGGCACCCCTCCACTTT. The translation is CASSLTGSAAPLHF.